This entry lists 14 T cell receptor beta chains sequenced from one sample in a study of OX40 agonist ivuxolimab in advanced cancers. Sequencing was performed with immunoSEQ multiplex PCR; in TCRdb, only in-frame clones are kept and a portion is missing. The sample shows about 45,000 clones, 88% of them seen only once. The source material was CD4+ or CD8+ T cells sorted from blood, sampled in a trial of the OX40 agonist ivuxolimab. These receptors were taken from an adult with an advanced solid tumor such as melanoma, head and neck, liver or kidney cancer.

The chain recombines TRBV7-2 with TRBJ1-1, with unresolved D. The CDR3 is 14 amino acids. Trimming stripped 2 bases from V and 5 bases from J, with 12 bases between. CDR1 and CDR2 (germline): SGHTA, FQGNSA. The CDR3 sequence: CASSLIPVRTEAFF. The CDR3 DNA reads as TGTGCCAGCAGCTTAATCCCGGTGAGGACTGAAGCTTTCTTT.

Only one count was recorded for this clone. The chain joins TRBV2 to TRBJ2-5; no clear D gene. This CDR3 is 14 amino acids long. Looked up from germline, CDR1 is SNHLY and CDR2 is FYNNEI. The V gene lost 7 bases and the J gene lost 1 base, with 13 bases spanning the gap. CDR3 DNA sequence: TGTGCCAGCAATAGCTTTGGCGGCCAAGAGACCCAGTACTTC. Its translation: CASNSFGGQETQYF.

The chain's CDR3 is CACTTGNSYNSPLHF. In DNA form, the CDR3 reads TGTGCCTGCACGACAGGGAACTCCTATAATTCACCCCTCCACTTT. The rearrangement links TRBV30 to TRBJ1-6; 7 bases match TRBD1. CDR1 is GTSNPN, CDR2 SVGIG, per germline (reference sequence). The CDR3 contains 15 residues. Trimming took 6 bases from V and 0 from J; bases not matched to a gene: 5.

The chain employs TRBV20-1 and TRBJ2-1, with D uncertain. This CDR3 has 11 amino acids. Between the trimmed V and J ends, which lost 5 bases and 5 bases, there was a span of 7 bases. Germline CDR1 DFQATT, CDR2 SNEGSKA (reference sequence). In nucleotides, the CDR3 is TGCAGTGCTTCAGACCACAATGAGCAGTTCTTC. This encodes CSASDHNEQFF.

This clone was detected once. The chain has TRBV7-3 and TRBJ2-2; no clear D. With 5 bases removed from V and 1 base from J, the gap between germline ends came to 8 bases. The CDR3 is 14 amino acids. CDR1 and CDR2 (germline): SGHTA, FQGTGA. The CDR3: CASSPNGNTGELFF. CDR3 DNA: TGTGCCAGCAGCCCGAACGGGAACACCGGGGAGCTGTTTTTT.

This clone was detected only a few times. This sequence joins TRBV6-5 and TRBJ1-2; D unclear. The V gene lost 6 bases and the J gene lost 6 bases, with 17 bases spanning the gap. The CDR3 is 14 residues long. Germline CDR1 MNHEY, CDR2 SVGAGI. In DNA, the CDR3 is TGTGCCAGCAGATCCAAGGGTCAAATCGATGGCTACACCTTC. Its translation is CASRSKGQIDGYTF.

The chain links TRBV19 to TRBJ2-4; tentative D call: TRBD2 (5 bases). V lost 11 bases, J lost 1 base, and 18 bases lay in between. Per germline, CDR1 LNHDA and CDR2 SQIVND (reference sequence). There are 15 residues in the CDR3. CDR3 nucleotide sequence: TGTGCCGACCCCGGGGTATCGGACGCCAAAAACATTCAGTACTTC. Its translation is CADPGVSDAKNIQYF. The variable domain in full, with the rest retrieved from reference TRBV19 and TRBJ2-4, is DGGITQSPKYLFRKEGQNVTLSCEQNLNHDAMYWYRQDPGQGLRLIYYSQIVNDFQKGDIAEGYSVSREKKESFPLTVTSAQKNPTAFYLCADPGVSDAKNIQYFGAGTRLSVL.

The chain combines TRBV28 with TRBJ2-5; TRBD2 is a possible D gene (6 bases). The CDR3 has 15 amino acids. Germline CDR1 reads MDHEN; CDR2 reads SYDVKM. The V end lost 5 bases, the J end lost 1 base, and 14 bases lay between the germline ends. CDR3 in DNA: TGTGCCAGCAGTCCCCCTGTGGGAGGCCAAGAGACCCAGTACTTC. It translates to CASSPPVGGQETQYF.

This clone was observed a single time. CDR3 protein: CASSSEGGALTYEQYF. As DNA, the CDR3 is TGTGCCAGCAGCTCGGAGGGCGGGGCCTTGACCTACGAGCAGTACTTC. This sequence joins TRBV7-2 and TRBJ2-7, with TRBD2 as a possible D gene (6 bases). This CDR3 spans 16 amino acids. V dropped 4 bases and J dropped 2 bases, with 18 bases sitting between them. Germline V gene sequence: CDR1 SGHTA, CDR2 FQGNSA. The full variable domain, completed using reference TRBV7-2 and TRBJ2-7, is GAGVSQSPSNKVTEKGKDVELRCDPISGHTALYWYRQSLGQGLEFLIYFQGNSAPDKSGLPSDRFSAERTGGSVSTLTIQRTQQEDSAVYLCASSSEGGALTYEQYFGPGTRLTVT.

The V gene is TRBV4-3, the J gene TRBJ1-4; D unresolved. The CDR3 totals 16 residues. V was trimmed by 0 bases and J by 8 bases, leaving 16 bases between them. The germline V gene encodes CDR1 LGHNA and CDR2 YSLEER. The CDR3: CASSQDLGTKMEKLFF. DNA for the CDR3: TGCGCCAGCAGCCAAGATCTAGGAACTAAGATGGAAAAACTGTTTTTT.

The rearrangement joins TRBV5-8 to TRBJ1-5, with TRBD1 identical over 7 bases. Germline CDR1 is SGHTS and CDR2 is YDEGEE. The CDR3 length is 16 residues. The J segment lost 5 bases and the V segment lost 6 bases, leaving 14 bases of the junction unmatched. The CDR3 bases are TGTGCCAGCATGAAAAGGGGGCGCGGGGATTATCAGCCCCAGCATTTT. Amino acids: CASMKRGRGDYQPQHF.

The chain has TRBV27 and TRBJ1-3; a weak D match, TRBD1 (6 bases). CDR3 size: 16 residues. Germline-derived CDR1 and CDR2 are MNHEY and SMNVEV (reference sequence). V was clipped by 6 bases and J by 3 bases, with 18 bases between them. The CDR3 here is CASSSLGGGFGNTIYF. CDR3 nucleotides: TGTGCCAGCAGCTCCCTGGGGGGGGGCTTTGGAAACACCATATATTTT.

V and J are TRBV2 and TRBJ2-3, with D uncertain. The CDR3 is made up of 13 amino acids. Germline loops: CDR1 SNHLY, CDR2 FYNNEI. V was cut by 11 bases and J by 3 bases, with 15 bases left in between. This CDR3 reads CADNPPFTDTQYF. The CDR3 nucleotides read TGTGCCGACAACCCCCCTTTTACAGATACGCAGTATTTT. Full variable domain (missing parts from reference TRBV2 and TRBJ2-3): EPEVTQTPSHQVTQMGQEVILRCVPISNHLYFYWYRQILGQKVEFLVSFYNNEISEKSEIFDDQFSVERPDGSNFTLKIRSTKLEDSAMYFCADNPPFTDTQYFGPGTRLTVL.

The chain is built from TRBV15 and TRBJ2-7, with TRBD2 identical over 7 bases. The V segment lost 0 bases and the J segment 4 bases; nucleotides outside the gene matches: 3. Germline values: CDR1 LNHNV, CDR2 YYDKDF (reference sequence). There are 14 residues in the CDR3. The CDR3 spells CATSRDRGVYEQYF. The CDR3 DNA sequence: TGTGCCACCAGCAGAGATCGGGGGGTGTACGAGCAGTACTTC.